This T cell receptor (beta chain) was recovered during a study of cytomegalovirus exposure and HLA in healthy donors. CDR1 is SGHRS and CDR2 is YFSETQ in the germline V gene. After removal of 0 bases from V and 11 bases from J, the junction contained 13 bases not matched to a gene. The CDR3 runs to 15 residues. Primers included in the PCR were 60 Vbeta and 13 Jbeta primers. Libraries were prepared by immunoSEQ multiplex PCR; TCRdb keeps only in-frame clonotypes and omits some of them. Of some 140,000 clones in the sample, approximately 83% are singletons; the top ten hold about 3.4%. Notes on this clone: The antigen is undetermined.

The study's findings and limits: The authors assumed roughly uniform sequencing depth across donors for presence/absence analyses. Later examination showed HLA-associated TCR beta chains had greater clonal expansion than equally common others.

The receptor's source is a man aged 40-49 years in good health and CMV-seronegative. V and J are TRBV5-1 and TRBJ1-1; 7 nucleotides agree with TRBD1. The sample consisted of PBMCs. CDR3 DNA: TGCGCCAGCAGCTTGGGCCAACCGAGGGGGCTGGGCGCTTTCTTT. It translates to CASSLGQPRGLGAFF.